This TCR beta chain was captured in a study of T cell responses to AZD1222 COVID-19 vaccine. Germline V gene sequence: CDR1 GTSNPN, CDR2 SVGIG (reference sequence). Trimming took 4 bases from V and 3 from J, leaving 12 bases between them. This CDR3 region has 13 residues. Findings and limits, study-wide: Recipients of two AZD1222 doses showed rising Spike-specific TCR breadth and depth. Reportedly, nearly half the spike-specific TCRs target unmutated variant regions. Donors were chiefly white British, with a greater number of females, and clonal diversity was perhaps underestimated. Spike was spanned by vaccine-associated CD4 TCRs, with dominance at 160-218 and 743-854.

Measured with immunoSEQ multiplex PCR; TCRdb has only the in-frame clones, and not every one. The data contain under 150,000 clones, roughly 85% of them seen just once; the ten biggest clones take up roughly 8.7%. In the case of this clone: Its specificity is unknown.

The sequenced sample was peripheral blood, obtained 28 days after the second dose of the MenACWY control vaccine. This sequence joins TRBV30 and TRBJ1-1, with a weak D call TRBD1 (6 bases). This TCR was sampled from an adult who received the MenACWY meningococcal vaccine as a control. The CDR3 coding sequence is TGTGCCTGGATCCGGGACAAGGACACTGAAGCTTTCTTT. Its translation: CAWIRDKDTEAFF.